A selection of T cell receptor beta chains follows, all from one sample in a study of blood T cell repertoires in COVID-19. Assay: immunoSEQ multiplex PCR; the TCRdb copy retains only in-frame clones and omits some. Of a few hundred thousand clones in the sample, approximately 90% are singletons; the top ten hold 8.8%. Sequencing was carried out using PBMCs or T cells enriched from blood (not recorded which). The receptors shown here come from a man between 35 and 55 years old who had recovered from COVID-19. Each CDR3 is given without its conserved first and last residue.

J,V,length,CDR3
TRBJ2-2,TRBV28,13,ASSLGTGVSGELF
TRBJ1-2,TRBV7-2,12,ASSLGGTASGYT
TRBJ1-2,TRBV19,12,ASTRGQGAIGYT
TRBJ1-1,TRBV6-1,12,ASSEFSRVGEAF
TRBJ2-6,TRBV2,14,ASSGPQDSGANVLT
TRBJ1-4,TRBV5-1,13,ASSRDRAANEKLF
TRBJ2-3,TRBV25-1,13,ASSLSSGFTDTQY
TRBJ2-7,TRBV11-3,14,ASSLMAEISSYEQY
TRBJ2-7,TRBV4-2,12,ASSQMGQKDEQY
TRBJ2-7,TRBV7-9,13,ASSFDRGKAYEQY
TRBJ2-7,TRBV19,9,AVGGNYEQY
TRBJ2-7,TRBV28,13,ASSVTGGWGYEQY
TRBJ2-5,TRBV11-2,14,ASHRPGQGRQETQY
TRBJ1-1,TRBV10-2,13,ASSARGLENTEAF
TRBJ2-1,TRBV2,13,ASSQQSSSYNEQF
TRBJ1-2,TRBV7-9,14,ASSWAELGWSYGYT
TRBJ1-2,TRBV27,13,ASSLVGQGDYGYT
TRBJ2-2,TRBV5-1,14,ASSLGQGVITGELF
TRBJ2-7,TRBV10-2,9,ASSTGYEQY
TRBJ2-3,TRBV7-6,14,ASSLGTGSPTDTQY
TRBJ1-2,TRBV28,13,ASSLSGGPNYGYT
TRBJ1-5,TRBV6-5,10,ATEQGFQPQH
TRBJ1-4,TRBV11-2,13,ASSRGGRANEKLF
TRBJ2-7,TRBV5-6,12,ASRLGRNDYEQY
TRBJ2-5,TRBV27,14,ASSLGRREVLETQY
TRBJ2-5,TRBV7-3,14,ASSPTLGRGEETQY
TRBJ1-2,TRBV19,12,ASSIRTERYGYT
TRBJ1-6,TRBV14,12,ASSQESGNSPLH
TRBJ2-7,TRBV27,12,ASRRTGLGYEQY
TRBJ2-5,TRBV28,11,ASSTSASETQY
TRBJ2-5,TRBV30,11,AWSVAGFETQY
TRBJ2-1,TRBV29-1,11,SVARGLAHEQF
TRBJ2-7,TRBV28,13,ASSYPGQGPYEQY
TRBJ2-2,TRBV30,14,AWSLVGGLVTGELF
TRBJ1-5,TRBV11-2,13,ATAEQAGSNQPQH
TRBJ1-1,TRBV30,12,AWSVGHQNTEAF
TRBJ1-1,TRBV6-5,13,ASSPGAGTNTEAF
TRBJ2-3,TRBV7-2,14,ASSPRFGMGTDTQY
TRBJ1-3,TRBV4-1,18,ASSPLPGGLGDREGNTIY
TRBJ2-5,TRBV5-1,13,ASSPSGGAGETQY
TRBJ2-6,TRBV24-1,16,ATSAAWTGSSGANVLT
TRBJ2-5,TRBV5-6,13,ASSWADRGRETQY
TRBJ2-7,TRBV18,12,ASSPQTGGGEQY
TRBJ2-2,TRBV5-6,13,ASSLVQRGTGELF